These 26 T cell receptor beta chains came from one sample sequenced in a study of blood T cell repertoires in COVID-19. Clones were sequenced by immunoSEQ multiplex PCR, and TCRdb holds only the in-frame ones, with some missing. The sample has about 270,000 clones; about 80% are singletons. The specimen sequenced was peripheral blood. The receptors originated from a woman aged 45 to 65 who had recovered from COVID-19.

The rearrangement links TRBV7-2 to TRBJ2-5; weak D call: TRBD2 (5 bases). Germline-derived CDR1 and CDR2 are SGHTA and FQGNSA. The CDR3 consists of 15 residues. V was cut by 1 base and J by 2 bases, with 11 bases left in between. The CDR3 region is CASSLDGLQQETQYF. The DNA for the CDR3 is TGTGCCAGCAGCTTAGACGGACTGCAACAAGAGACCCAGTACTTC.

The V and J genes are TRBV27 and TRBJ2-5, with D perhaps matching TRBD1 (6 bases). This CDR3 comprises 15 residues. CDR1 MNHEY and CDR2 SMNVEV come from the germline V gene (reference sequence). V gave up 5 bases and J gave up 5 bases, with 18 bases separating them. CDR3 in DNA: TGTGCCAGCAGTCTGTCCGGGACGCAGGGGGAGACCCAGTACTTC. Its translation: CASSLSGTQGETQYF.

V gene TRBV25-1 combines with J gene TRBJ1-2, with D tentatively TRBD1 (6 bases). Germline CDR1 reads MGHDK; CDR2 reads SYGVNS. The V end lost 8 bases, the J end lost 2 bases, and 15 bases lay between the germline ends. This CDR3 has 14 amino acids. CDR3 nucleotide sequence: TGTGCCAGCGGACCCCTGGACAGCAACTATGGCTACACCTTC. Translation: CASGPLDSNYGYTF.

This sequence joins TRBV2 and TRBJ2-1, with a weak D call TRBD1 (5 bases). Germline-derived CDR1 and CDR2 are SNHLY and FYNNEI. The CDR3 runs 14 residues. The V end was cut by 1 base, the J end by 3 bases, with 7 bases between. The CDR3 here is CASSEEQVYNEQFF. The CDR3 bases are TGTGCCAGCAGTGAAGAACAGGTCTACAATGAGCAGTTCTTC.

This clone appeared a few times. V is TRBV18 and J is TRBJ2-2, with TRBD1 matching over 11 bases. This CDR3 comprises 16 residues. Germline V gene data show CDR1 as KGHSH and CDR2 as LQKENI. V shed 5 bases, J shed 6 bases, and the junction held 8 bases outside the gene matches. CDR3 in DNA: TGTGCCAGCTCAGACGAGAGGACAGGGGGCTCCGGGGAGCTGTTTTTT. Amino acids: CASSDERTGGSGELFF.

This clone was observed a few times. This chain joins TRBV6-2 or TRBV6-3 and TRBJ1-5, with D uncertain. There are 13 residues in the CDR3. The germline V and J ends were trimmed by 0 bases and 9 bases, with 9 bases remaining between them. Germline V lookup: CDR1 MNHEY, CDR2 SVGEGT. The CDR3 region is CASSYSAVGPQHF. The CDR3 DNA follows: TGTGCCAGCAGTTACTCCGCGGTAGGGCCCCAGCATTTT.

The chain's CDR3 is CASSSGGAGGDEQFF. CDR3 bases: TGTGCCAGCAGTTCCGGGGGGGCCGGAGGCGATGAGCAGTTCTTC. This sequence joins TRBV6-4 and TRBJ2-1; TRBD2 aligns across 8 bases. Trimming removed 5 bases from V and 8 bases from J; junction bases left unmatched: 11. Germline values: CDR1 MRHNA, CDR2 SNTAGT. This CDR3 spans 15 amino acids.

This rearrangement joins TRBV19 to TRBJ2-7, with TRBD1 identical over 9 bases. CDR3 length: 15 amino acids. V shed 5 bases and J 2 bases; nucleotides not matched to a gene: 7. Germline values: CDR1 LNHDA, CDR2 SQIVND (reference sequence). CDR3 DNA: TGTGCCAGTAGTGTGGGACAGGGAGTCGCCTACGAGCAGTACTTC. Translating gives CASSVGQGVAYEQYF.

The rearrangement uses TRBV9 and TRBJ1-2, with D possibly matching TRBD1 (5 bases). The CDR3 loop spans 14 amino acids. Trimming stripped 4 bases from V and 2 bases from J, with 12 bases between. Germline V gene data show CDR1 as SGDLS and CDR2 as YYNGEE. This CDR3 reads CASSPDRQNYGYTF. CDR3 nucleotides: TGTGCCAGCAGCCCTGATAGACAGAACTATGGCTACACCTTC.

The J gene is TRBJ2-3, the V gene TRBV3-1 (or the pseudogene TRBV3-2), with TRBD2 matching over 9 bases. With V trimmed by 4 bases and J by 2 bases, 7 bases remained unmatched. The CDR3 loop spans 16 amino acids. Per germline, CDR1 LGHDT and CDR2 YNNKEL (reference sequence). Written as DNA, the CDR3 is TGTGCCAGCAGCCCCGGGACTAGCAGATCCACAGATACGCAGTATTTT. Translated, it gives CASSPGTSRSTDTQYF.

This rearrangement joins TRBV29-1 to TRBJ1-1; 9 nucleotides line up with TRBD1. J was trimmed by 4 bases and V by 6 bases; bases with no gene match: 12. CDR1 and CDR2 from the germline V gene are SQVTM and ANQGSEA. This CDR3 spans 15 amino acids. The CDR3 here is CSVAGTGRLATEAFF. Here the CDR3 DNA reads TGCAGCGTAGCCGGGACAGGGCGTTTGGCCACTGAAGCTTTCTTT.

A few counts support this clone. This sequence joins TRBV4-2 and TRBJ2-5, with 7 bases identical to TRBD1. The CDR3 length is 21 residues. CDR1 is LGHNA and CDR2 is YNFKEQ in the germline V gene. V lost 1 base, J lost 0 bases, and 20 bases stayed unmatched. The CDR3 region is CASSQVVGQGVTLLYQETQYF. DNA of the CDR3: TGTGCCAGCAGCCAAGTGGTCGGGCAGGGGGTAACTTTACTGTACCAAGAGACCCAGTACTTC.

The rearrangement uses TRBV10-3 and TRBJ1-1; D not resolved. The germline CDR1 and CDR2 sequences are ENHRY and SYGVKD. The V gene lost 4 bases and the J gene lost 2 bases, with 11 bases spanning the gap. This CDR3 is 14 amino acids long. DNA for the CDR3: TGTGCCATCAGTGGATCGGGTGGAAACACTGAAGCTTTCTTT. Translated, it gives CAISGSGGNTEAFF.

The V and J genes are TRBV7-2 and TRBJ2-7; D remains ambiguous. Trimming shortened V by 6 bases and J by 0 bases, and 15 bases separated the two germline ends. Germline CDR1 SGHTA, CDR2 FQGNSA. There are 15 residues in the CDR3. The CDR3 DNA is TGTGCCAGCAGTTATGACGCGGAAAGCTCCTACGAGCAGTACTTC. It yields the protein CASSYDAESSYEQYF.

The V call is TRBV7-2, the J call TRBJ2-2; D is possibly TRBD2 (5 bases). Germline V gene data show CDR1 as SGHTA and CDR2 as FQGNSA. The CDR3 runs to 16 residues. V lost 3 bases to trimming and J lost 2 bases, with 13 bases between them. The CDR3 here is CASSFPTGINTGELFF. Written as DNA, the CDR3 is TGTGCCAGCAGCTTCCCCACGGGAATCAACACCGGGGAGCTGTTTTTT.

V is TRBV30 and J is TRBJ1-5, with D unclear. CDR1 is GTSNPN and CDR2 is SVGIG in the germline V gene (reference sequence). CDR3 length: 13 residues. V lost 0 bases and J lost 6, with 9 bases in between. The CDR3, as DNA: TGTGCCTGGAGTGTAGGAGAGGGTCAGCCCCAGCATTTT. It yields the protein CAWSVGEGQPQHF.

This clone was counted a few times. This rearrangement joins TRBV25-1 to TRBJ2-7, with a weak D call TRBD1 (6 bases). This CDR3 region has 13 residues. Trimming took 0 bases from V and 7 from J, leaving 10 bases between them. CDR1 is MGHDK and CDR2 is SYGVNS in the germline V gene. DNA for the CDR3: TGTGCCAGCAGTGAATATTTGGGGGCGGAGCAGTACTTC. Encoded protein: CASSEYLGAEQYF.

The chain combines TRBV27 with TRBJ1-2, with a possible D match to TRBD1 (5 bases). The CDR3 is made up of 14 amino acids. Germline V gene sequence: CDR1 MNHEY, CDR2 SMNVEV (reference sequence). Trimming stripped 6 bases from V and 2 bases from J, with 13 bases between. The CDR3, as DNA: TGTGCCAGCAGCCGGGACTCTGGAAACTATGGCTACACCTTC. The encoded protein is CASSRDSGNYGYTF.

The chain is built from TRBV6-6 and TRBJ1-1; the match to TRBD1 covers 7 bases. Germline V gene lookup returns CDR1 MNHNY and CDR2 SVGAGI (reference sequence). The length of the CDR3 is 14 residues. After removal of 8 bases from V and 9 bases from J, the junction contained 15 bases not matched to a gene. For the CDR3, the DNA is TGTGCCAGCGGTGTAGGGGGCCCCGCGGAAAAAGCTTTCTTT. Translation gives CASGVGGPAEKAFF.

The V call is TRBV5-1, the J call TRBJ1-3; 9 bases fit TRBD1. From germline, CDR1 is SGHRS and CDR2 YFSETQ. This CDR3 has 19 residues. With 0 bases clipped from V and 0 bases from J, the junction kept 10 bases outside the gene matches. The CDR3 region has the DNA TGCGCCAGCAGCTTGGACGGACAGGGGACAAAGGTCTCTGGAAACACCATATATTTT. Translated: CASSLDGQGTKVSGNTIYF.

In this sample, this clone turned up once. The chain is built from TRBV14 and TRBJ2-1, with a tentative D call TRBD2 (5 bases). The CDR3 length is 13 residues. V lost 1 base and J 11 bases, leaving 12 bases between the germline ends. CDR1 and CDR2 (germline): SGHDN, FVKESK. CDR3 in DNA: TGTGCCAGCAGCCAAGGTGGGAGTGCTAAGCAGTTCTTC. Protein product: CASSQGGSAKQFF.

There are a few counts of this clone. The genes are TRBV9 and TRBJ2-5; TRBD2 matches 13 bases. Trimming removed 4 bases from V and 5 bases from J; junction bases left unmatched: 11. This CDR3 is built from 17 residues. Germline V gives CDR1 SGDLS, CDR2 YYNGEE. CDR3 residues: CASSPGTSGGARETQYF. The CDR3 DNA reads as TGTGCCAGCAGCCCAGGAACTAGCGGGGGGGCCCGGGAGACCCAGTACTTC.

The genes are TRBV12-3 or TRBV12-4 and TRBJ1-2; tentatively, D is TRBD1 (6 bases). V lost 5 bases and J lost 7, with 11 bases in between. CDR3 size: 12 residues. The CDR3 sequence is CASSRDMTGYTF. CDR3 in DNA: TGTGCCAGCAGTCGGGACATGACTGGCTACACCTTC.

The chain has TRBV3-1 (or the pseudogene TRBV3-2) and TRBJ2-1; weak D call: TRBD2 (5 bases). The CDR3 length is 16 residues. V was pared by 7 bases and J by 4 bases, with 20 bases between. Germline loops: CDR1 LGHDT, CDR2 YNNKEL (reference sequence). CDR3 in DNA: TGTGCCAGCATGCCCCGGGGAAGAGACGGGTACAATGAGCAGTTCTTC. This translates into CASMPRGRDGYNEQFF.

The chain employs TRBV19 and TRBJ2-6; 8 nucleotides align to TRBD1. The CDR3 runs to 17 residues. The V gene end was trimmed by 5 bases and the J gene end by 4 bases; junction bases not matched to a gene: 10. Germline loops: CDR1 LNHDA, CDR2 SQIVND (reference sequence). The DNA for the CDR3 is TGTGCCAGTAGTGTCCCCCCGGACAGGGACGGGGCCAACGTCCTGACTTTC. Translated: CASSVPPDRDGANVLTF.

V and J are TRBV9 and TRBJ2-3, with 8 bases lining up with TRBD1. V was pared by 4 bases and J by 6 bases, with 7 bases of the junction left unmatched. CDR1 and CDR2 (germline): SGDLS, YYNGEE. The CDR3 is 14 residues long. The CDR3 DNA reads as TGTGCCAGCAGCCCCCGGACAGGGTCCGATACGCAGTATTTT. Protein: CASSPRTGSDTQYF. The entire variable domain, with the rest obtained from reference TRBV9 and TRBJ2-3, is as follows: DSGVTQTPKHLITATGQRVTLRCSPRSGDLSVYWYQQSLDQGLQFLIQYYNGEERAKGNILERFSAQQFPDLHSELNLSSLELGDSALYFCASSPRTGSDTQYFGPGTRLTVL.